This passage covers 24 T cell receptor beta chains from one sample sequenced in a study of blood T cell repertoires in COVID-19. Repertoires were generated with immunoSEQ multiplex PCR, while TCRdb's copy carries only in-frame clones and drops some. The sample has fewer than 350,000 clones, around 88% seen once. The sample comprised PBMCs or T cells enriched from blood (not recorded which). The receptors derive from a woman between 40 and 50 years old who had recovered from COVID-19.

The genes are TRBV7-2 and TRBJ2-4; tentatively, D is TRBD2 (5 bases). This CDR3 comprises 16 residues. CDR1 and CDR2 (germline): SGHTA, FQGNSA. V lost 3 bases to trimming and J lost 0 bases, with 12 bases between them. The CDR3 nucleotides are TGTGCCAGCAGCTTTCAGTCGCGGGTAGCCAAAAACATTCAGTACTTC. Protein: CASSFQSRVAKNIQYF.

The rearrangement joins TRBV29-1 to TRBJ1-2; D unclear. This CDR3 comprises 12 residues. Deletions cut 7 bases from V and 6 bases from J, with 15 bases between. Germline CDR1 and CDR2: SQVTM and ANQGSEA. CDR3 loop: CSGTTQSDGYTF. The CDR3 nucleotides are TGCAGCGGAACAACCCAGTCAGATGGCTACACCTTC.

This rearrangement joins TRBV4-1 to TRBJ2-7; tentatively, D is TRBD1 (6 bases). The CDR3 has 16 residues. The V gene lost 0 bases and the J gene lost 3 bases, with 15 bases spanning the gap. Germline-derived CDR1 and CDR2 are MGHRA and YSYEKL. The CDR3 region has the DNA TGCGCCAGCAGCCAAGAGCCCGCGGACAGTATCTACGAGCAGTACTTC. Amino acids: CASSQEPADSIYEQYF.

The rearrangement uses TRBV19 and TRBJ1-2, with unresolved D. The CDR3 has 13 amino acids. Germline loops: CDR1 LNHDA, CDR2 SQIVND (reference sequence). With 6 bases removed from V and 5 bases from J, the gap between germline ends came to 13 bases. CDR3 DNA sequence: TGTGCCAGTAGAGAGTCGAGATGGTATGGCTACACCTTC. Encoded protein: CASRESRWYGYTF.

This sequence joins TRBV6-5 and TRBJ2-1, with D perhaps TRBD2 (6 bases). The germline V and J ends were trimmed by 5 bases and 10 bases, with 15 bases remaining between them. This CDR3 spans 13 amino acids. Germline CDR1 reads MNHEY; CDR2 reads SVGAGI. Here the CDR3 reads CASSRTRDSEQFF. The CDR3 DNA sequence: TGTGCCAGCAGTCGGACCCGGGACTCAGAGCAGTTCTTC.

The chain recombines TRBV28 with TRBJ1-5; D gene unclear. The germline gives CDR1 MDHEN, CDR2 SYDVKM. V gave up 5 bases and J gave up 0 bases, with 5 bases separating them. The CDR3 runs to 13 residues. Here the CDR3 DNA reads TGTGCCAGCAGTATTATTAGCAATCAGCCCCAGCATTTT. Translated, it gives CASSIISNQPQHF.

V usage is TRBV2 and J usage is TRBJ2-3; maybe TRBD2 (6 bases). CDR3 length: 16 residues. V was trimmed by 3 bases and J by 4 bases, leaving 17 bases between them. CDR1 and CDR2 from the germline V gene are SNHLY and FYNNEI. CDR3 amino acids: CASSEEGSAAPDTQYF. DNA of the CDR3: TGTGCCAGCAGTGAGGAGGGGTCCGCAGCTCCAGATACGCAGTATTTT.

V usage is TRBV4-3 and J usage is TRBJ1-5, with TRBD1 as a possible D gene (6 bases). V lost 0 bases, J lost 7 bases, and 13 bases lay in between. Germline assignment: CDR1 LGHNA and CDR2 YSLEER. The CDR3 consists of 15 residues. The CDR3 reads CASSQETSGAQPQHF. As DNA, the CDR3 is TGCGCCAGCAGCCAAGAAACCTCAGGGGCCCAGCCCCAGCATTTT.

This chain uses TRBV7-2 with TRBJ2-5; weak D call: TRBD2 (6 bases). V was pared by 9 bases and J by 0 bases, with 17 bases between. The CDR3 covers 15 residues. The germline V gene encodes CDR1 SGHTA and CDR2 FQGNSA. The CDR3 loop reads CASSPIAEYQETQYF. For the CDR3, the DNA is TGTGCCAGTTCCCCCATAGCGGAGTACCAAGAGACCCAGTACTTC.

This rearrangement joins TRBV18 to TRBJ1-1; tentatively, D is TRBD1 (6 bases). The germline V gene has CDR1 KGHSH and CDR2 LQKENI. V was cut by 6 bases and J by 7 bases, with 18 bases left in between. CDR3 length equals 14 residues. The CDR3 loop reads CASSPGQNGVEAFF. CDR3 DNA: TGTGCCAGCTCCCCTGGACAGAATGGTGTTGAAGCTTTCTTT.

This clone occurred a few times. The rearrangement uses TRBV5-1 and TRBJ2-7; 8 bases map to TRBD1. Germline loops: CDR1 SGHRS, CDR2 YFSETQ. CDR3 length: 14 amino acids. V trimming: 4 bases; J trimming: 3 bases; junction bases outside the gene matches: 6. CDR3 nucleotide sequence: TGCGCCAGCAGCCAAGGGACAGGAGACTACGAGCAGTACTTC. Translated: CASSQGTGDYEQYF. Full variable domain (missing parts from reference TRBV5-1 and TRBJ2-7): KAGVTQTPRYLIKTRGQQVTLSCSPISGHRSVSWYQQTPGQGLQFLFEYFSETQRNKGNFPGRFSGRQFSNSRSEMNVSTLELGDSALYLCASSQGTGDYEQYFGPGTRLTVT.

The chain recombines TRBV5-4 with TRBJ1-1, with a possible D match to TRBD1 (6 bases). V lost 4 bases and J lost 7, with 17 bases in between. The CDR3 consists of 14 residues. Germline-derived CDR1 and CDR2 are SGHNT and YYREEE (reference sequence). CDR3 coding DNA: TGTGCCAGCAGCCGGAGGCAATTAGGGGGTGAAGCTTTCTTT. Translated: CASSRRQLGGEAFF.

The chain links TRBV27 to TRBJ2-7, with D possibly TRBD1 on 6 matching bases. V shed 4 bases and J shed 0 bases, with 16 bases lying between them. The CDR3 sequence is 16 residues long. Germline V lookup: CDR1 MNHEY, CDR2 SMNVEV (reference sequence). CDR3 sequence (DNA): TGTGCCAGCAGTTCCGCCGGGACACCCAACTCCTACGAGCAGTACTTC. Translation: CASSSAGTPNSYEQYF.

The chain joins TRBV4-3 to TRBJ1-4; 9 bases map to TRBD1. CDR1 LGHNA and CDR2 YSLEER come from the germline V gene. The CDR3 has 16 amino acids. V dropped 5 bases and J dropped 0; count of bases not matched to a gene: 4. CDR3 coding DNA: TGCGCCAGCAGCTATCGGACAGGGGCAACTAATGAAAAACTGTTTTTT. It codes for CASSYRTGATNEKLFF.

The table lists this clone with a count of one. The V gene is TRBV18, the J gene TRBJ1-4; 7 bases map to TRBD1. From germline, CDR1 is KGHSH and CDR2 LQKENI. Trimming at V came to 3 bases and at J to 6 bases, leaving 10 bases not matched to a gene. The length of the CDR3 is 16 residues. The CDR3 is CASSPRGAVGDEKLFF. CDR3 nucleotides: TGTGCCAGCTCACCCAGGGGGGCCGTTGGGGATGAAAAACTGTTTTTT.

The chain joins TRBV7-2 to TRBJ2-5, with 8 bases lining up with TRBD2. This CDR3 comprises 15 residues. Germline values: CDR1 SGHTA, CDR2 FQGNSA. Unmatched junction bases numbered 3, after V lost 0 bases and J lost 3 bases. The CDR3 bases are TGTGCCAGCAGCTTAGCGGTTAGCGGGGAAGAGACCCAGTACTTC. It encodes CASSLAVSGEETQYF. The whole variable domain, filled in from reference TRBV7-2 and TRBJ2-5, reads GAGVSQSPSNKVTEKGKDVELRCDPISGHTALYWYRQSLGQGLEFLIYFQGNSAPDKSGLPSDRFSAERTGGSVSTLTIQRTQQEDSAVYLCASSLAVSGEETQYFGPGTRLLVL.

V gene TRBV11-2 combines with J gene TRBJ2-3, with 12 bases fitting TRBD2. The CDR3 totals 18 residues. Unmatched junction bases numbered 11, after V lost 2 bases and J lost 5 bases. Germline V gives CDR1 SGHAT, CDR2 FQNNGV. CDR3 sequence: CASSLNMALAGGRDTQYF. The DNA for the CDR3 is TGTGCCAGCAGCTTAAACATGGCGCTAGCGGGAGGGAGAGATACGCAGTATTTT.

Here the CDR3 reads CASSQGAGTRVYTQYF. For the CDR3, the DNA is TGTGCCAGCAGCCAAGGGGCGGGAACCAGGGTCTATACGCAGTATTTT. The gene calls are TRBV3-1 (or the pseudogene TRBV3-2) and TRBJ2-3, with a possible D match to TRBD2 (6 bases). Germline CDR1 and CDR2: LGHDT and YNNKEL (reference sequence). With 1 base removed from V and 7 bases from J, the gap between germline ends came to 18 bases. This CDR3 has 16 residues.

The gene calls are TRBV6-2 or TRBV6-3 and TRBJ2-2, with a tentative D call TRBD2 (6 bases). V was clipped by 6 bases and J by 6 bases, with 17 bases between them. The CDR3 has 15 amino acids. Per the germline V gene, CDR1 is MNHEY and CDR2 is SVGEGT. CDR3 loop: CASSPDGGSAGELFF. Written as DNA, the CDR3 is TGTGCCAGCAGCCCCGATGGGGGGTCGGCCGGGGAGCTGTTTTTT.

The rearrangement uses TRBV28 and TRBJ2-3; tentatively, D is TRBD2 (6 bases). The V end was cut by 4 bases, the J end by 2 bases, with 13 bases between. Germline CDR1 and CDR2: MDHEN and SYDVKM. This CDR3 contains 15 residues. The chain's CDR3 is CASSWWGGNTDTQYF. The CDR3, as DNA: TGTGCCAGCAGTTGGTGGGGAGGAAACACAGATACGCAGTATTTT.

The V and J genes are TRBV6-1 and TRBJ2-2; TRBD2 agrees at 10 bases. Germline V gene data show CDR1 as MNHNS and CDR2 as SASEGT. With V trimmed by 2 bases and J by 6 bases, 12 bases remained unmatched. There are 18 residues in the CDR3. For the CDR3, the DNA is TGTGCCAGCAGTGAACCTCGACGGAGCGGGAGGGGTTCCGGGGAGCTGTTTTTT. It translates to CASSEPRRSGRGSGELFF.

This chain uses TRBV10-3 with TRBJ1-1; D unclear. CDR3 length equals 14 residues. Trimming removed 3 bases at V and 4 bases at J, with 12 bases between. The germline gives CDR1 ENHRY, CDR2 SYGVKD. CDR3 sequence reads: CAISDPIGSTEAFF. The CDR3, as DNA: TGTGCCATCAGTGACCCCATTGGTAGCACTGAAGCTTTCTTT.

This clone was seen just once. The V and J genes are TRBV6-5 and TRBJ2-3; 8 bases are shared with TRBD1. This CDR3 contains 14 residues. Trimming took 6 bases from V and 4 from J; bases not matched to a gene: 6. Germline V gene sequence: CDR1 MNHEY, CDR2 SVGAGI. CDR3 coding DNA: TGTGCCAGCAGCCCAGGGGGCGCGGCAGATACGCAGTATTTT. This sequence encodes CASSPGGAADTQYF.

About this clone itself: Different DNA sequences within this sample yield the same CDR3. The J gene is TRBJ2-1, the V gene TRBV18; D might be TRBD2 (5 bases). The V end was cut by 2 bases, the J end by 1 base, with 9 bases between. Germline V gene sequence: CDR1 KGHSH, CDR2 LQKENI. The CDR3 has 15 residues. The chain's CDR3 is CASSPGSGSYNEQFF. DNA of the CDR3: TGTGCCAGCTCACCAGGGTCGGGATCCTACAATGAGCAGTTCTTC.